Following are 26 T cell receptor beta chains from one sample sequenced in a study of T cells in Graves' hyperthyroidism and ophthalmopathy. Using RNA transcripts as the source, TCR beta CDR3 regions were amplified. Primed by the HTBI set, a first-round RT-PCR was run on the TCR CDR3. MiXCR, run by TCRdb on the multiplex PCR reads, gives a single entry per CDR3 protein. The repertoire holds about 700,000 distinct CDR3 sequences, with 14% as singletons. Sample: blood. The receptors come from a woman aged 18-35 years with Graves' hyperthyroidism.

This clonotype was observed many times. The chain combines TRBV11-2 with TRBJ2-5; D unresolved. The CDR3 loop spans 13 amino acids. Germline lookup yields CDR1 SGHAT and CDR2 FQNNGV. Trimming pared 0 bases from V and 11 bases from J, leaving 13 bases between. The CDR3 DNA reads as TGTGCCAGCAGCTTAGATGGGATACGGACGCAGTACTTC. This sequence encodes CASSLDGIRTQYF. The variable domain in full, completed from reference TRBV11-2 and TRBJ2-5, reads EAGVAQSPRYKIIEKRQSVAFWCNPISGHATLYWYQQILGQGPKLLIQFQNNGVVDDSQLPKDRFSAERLKGVDSTLKIQPAKLEDSAVYLCASSLDGIRTQYFGPGTRLLVL.

This clonotype appeared many times. This chain uses TRBV28 with TRBJ2-7; 7 bases agree with TRBD1. With 4 bases clipped from V and 0 bases from J, the junction kept 6 bases outside the gene matches. The CDR3 length is 15 residues. Germline CDR1 is MDHEN and CDR2 is SYDVKM. CDR3: CASSSYGTASYEQYF. In DNA, the CDR3 is TGTGCCAGCAGTTCCTACGGGACAGCCTCCTACGAGCAGTACTTC.

This clonotype was seen many times. CDR3 coding DNA: TGTGCCAGCAGTGAAGTGACACAAGGCCGCTCCTACAATGAGCAGTTCTTC. Protein product: CASSEVTQGRSYNEQFF. The chain links TRBV6-1 to TRBJ2-1, with D uncertain. The CDR3 totals 17 residues. V lost 1 base and J lost 0, with 13 bases in between. Germline assignment: CDR1 MNHNS and CDR2 SASEGT.

This clonotype was detected many times. V gene TRBV9 combines with J gene TRBJ2-1; the match to TRBD2 covers 14 bases. The CDR3 length is 19 residues. The V gene's germline CDR1 is SGDLS and CDR2 YYNGEE. Trimming at V came to 0 bases and at J to 5 bases, leaving 10 bases not matched to a gene. Written as DNA, the CDR3 is TGTGCCAGCAGCGTAGAGTGGACTAGCGGGAGGAGGACTGACAATGAGCAGTTCTTC. Its protein product is CASSVEWTSGRRTDNEQFF.

The V gene is TRBV5-1, the J gene TRBJ2-7, with a tentative D call TRBD1 (5 bases). Trimming pared 4 bases from V and 1 base from J, leaving 9 bases between. The CDR3 spans 13 residues. Germline loops: CDR1 SGHRS, CDR2 YFSETQ. The CDR3 protein is CASSTQGSYEQYF. CDR3 bases: TGCGCCAGCAGCACCCAGGGATCCTACGAGCAGTACTTC.

This clonotype occurred many times. The rearrangement joins TRBV27 to TRBJ2-1; 7 nucleotides align to TRBD1. There are 13 residues in the CDR3. Germline V gene data show CDR1 as MNHEY and CDR2 as SMNVEV (reference sequence). After removal of 6 bases from V and 7 bases from J, the junction contained 6 bases not matched to a gene. CDR3 bases: TGTGCCAGCAGAAAACAGGGGTTTAATGAGCAGTTCTTC. Translated, it gives CASRKQGFNEQFF.

The chain recombines TRBV19 with TRBJ2-6; D tentatively fits TRBD1 or TRBD2 (5 bases each). Trimming shortened V by 5 bases and J by 2 bases, and 16 bases separated the two germline ends. Looked up from germline, CDR1 is LNHDA and CDR2 is SQIVND (reference sequence). This CDR3 contains 17 residues. The DNA for the CDR3 is TGTGCCAGTAGTTATGTCACAGGAGGTGCTGGGGCCAACGTCCTGACTTTC. It codes for CASSYVTGGAGANVLTF.

There are many counts of this clonotype. The rearrangement joins TRBV28 to TRBJ2-7; TRBD2 agrees at 9 bases. CDR1 and CDR2 from the germline V gene are MDHEN and SYDVKM. Trimming cost V 5 bases and J 4 bases; bases outside gene matches: 21. CDR3 size: 19 residues. The CDR3 region has the DNA TGTGCCAGCAGTGTTACCCAGGGTATCCTGCTAGCGGGATCGTACGAGCAGTACTTC. Translated, it gives CASSVTQGILLAGSYEQYF.

This sequence joins TRBV12-3 or TRBV12-4 and TRBJ1-2, with 7 bases aligning to TRBD1. The CDR3 length is 13 residues. J gave up 4 bases and V 7 bases, and 6 bases lay outside the gene matches. CDR3 sequence (DNA): TGTGCCAGCATGCCGGACAGGCGCTATGGCTACACCTTC. Translating gives CASMPDRRYGYTF.

This sequence joins TRBV15 and TRBJ2-1; 8 bases are shared with TRBD1. This CDR3 region has 14 residues. Germline CDR1 and CDR2: LNHNV and YYDKDF (reference sequence). Unmatched junction bases numbered 5, after V lost 2 bases and J lost 8 bases. The CDR3, as DNA: TGTGCCACCAGCAGAAATCAGGGGGCGGATGAGCAGTTCTTC. Amino acid sequence: CATSRNQGADEQFF.

This clonotype was detected ten times or more. The chain uses TRBV7-8 and TRBJ2-7; 8 positions agree with TRBD1. This CDR3 region has 15 residues. The V gene's germline CDR1 is SGHVS and CDR2 FQNEAQ. J gave up 2 bases and V 0 bases, and 3 bases lay outside the gene matches. In nucleotides, the CDR3 is TGTGCCAGCAGCTTAGCTACAGGGGGTGCCTACGAGCAGTACTTC. It is translated as CASSLATGGAYEQYF.

Points on this clonotype: The junction departs from germline at one end; a sequencing error may be responsible. The genes are TRBV13 and TRBJ1-1; 7 nucleotides line up with TRBD1. Germline V gene lookup returns CDR1 PRHDT and CDR2 FYEKMQ (reference sequence). The CDR3 is made up of 15 amino acids. CDR3 nucleotide sequence: TGTGCCAGCAGCCCCCGGGGAGGGGGCGTCACTGAAGCTTCCTTT. Encoded protein: CASSPRGGGVTEASF.

This clonotype was recorded many times. This sequence joins TRBV24-1 and TRBJ2-1; 7 bases align to TRBD1. The CDR3 has 16 residues. V dropped 2 bases and J dropped 0; count of bases not matched to a gene: 3. CDR1 KGHDR and CDR2 SFDVKD come from the germline V gene. In nucleotides, the CDR3 is TGTGCCACCAGTGATTCGACAGGGAGCTCCTACAATGAGCAGTTCTTC. It codes for CATSDSTGSSYNEQFF.

This clonotype was counted between two and nine times. The chain joins TRBV10-1 to TRBJ2-3; maybe TRBD2 (6 bases). Germline lookup yields CDR1 WNHNN and CDR2 SYGVQD (reference sequence). There are 13 residues in the CDR3. V lost 8 bases to trimming and J lost 6 bases, with 15 bases between them. Here the CDR3 reads CASQRDSTDTQYF. The CDR3 nucleotides read TGCGCCAGCCAACGGGACTCAACGGATACGCAGTATTTT.

This clonotype was counted many times. The chain employs TRBV6-2 or TRBV6-3 and TRBJ2-2, with D hard to call. There are 17 residues in the CDR3. Deletions cut 3 bases from V and 2 bases from J, with 16 bases between. Germline V CDR1 and CDR2: MNHEY, SVGEGT. The CDR3 here is CASSYRRAYGNTGELFF. CDR3 coding DNA: TGTGCCAGCAGTTATCGTCGGGCCTATGGTAACACCGGGGAGCTGTTTTTT.

Only a few counts were recorded for this clonotype. This chain joins TRBV5-4 and TRBJ2-3; D ambiguous. The V end lost 4 bases, the J end lost 5 bases, and 11 bases lay between the germline ends. Germline CDR1 is SGHNT and CDR2 is YYREEE (reference sequence). This CDR3 region has 13 residues. The CDR3 DNA reads as TGTGCCAGCAGCGGGTTACCCGGAGATACGCAGTATTTT. Protein: CASSGLPGDTQYF.

This sequence joins TRBV19 and TRBJ2-3; 7 nucleotides align to TRBD2. Germline V gives CDR1 LNHDA, CDR2 SQIVND (reference sequence). CDR3 length equals 14 residues. With V trimmed by 6 bases and J by 5 bases, 8 bases remained unmatched. CDR3 in amino acids: CASRRGLLGDTQYF. The CDR3 DNA is TGTGCCAGTAGAAGGGGACTACTCGGAGATACGCAGTATTTT. Using reference TRBV19 and TRBJ2-3 for the parts outside the CDR3, the full variable domain is DGGITQSPKYLFRKEGQNVTLSCEQNLNHDAMYWYRQDPGQGLRLIYYSQIVNDFQKGDIAEGYSVSREKKESFPLTVTSAQKNPTAFYLCASRRGLLGDTQYFGPGTRLTVL.

This clonotype showed up just a few times. V usage is TRBV7-9 and J usage is TRBJ2-7; D call uncertain. The CDR3 extends over 12 amino acids. V was trimmed by 5 bases and J by 7 bases, leaving 12 bases between them. Germline V gives CDR1 SEHNR, CDR2 FQNEAQ (reference sequence). The CDR3 DNA reads TGTGCCAGCAGCCCCCACTCGCGGGAGCAGTACTTC. This sequence encodes CASSPHSREQYF. Looking up the rest from reference TRBV7-9 and TRBJ2-7 gives the full variable domain: DTGVSQNPRHKITKRGQNVTFRCDPISEHNRLYWYRQTLGQGPEFLTYFQNEAQLEKSRLLSDRFSAERPKGSFSTLEIQRTEQGDSAMYLCASSPHSREQYFGPGTRLTVT.

This clonotype showed up just a few times. V gene TRBV6-2 or TRBV6-3 combines with J gene TRBJ2-7, with a possible D match to TRBD1 (8 bases). Germline V gene data show CDR1 as MNHEY and CDR2 as SVGEGT. Trimming took 6 bases from V and 5 from J, leaving 20 bases between them. This CDR3 contains 15 residues. This chain's CDR3 is CASRPPTGGVNEQYF. The DNA for the CDR3 is TGTGCCAGCAGACCTCCTACAGGGGGGGTCAACGAGCAGTACTTC.

Many counts were recorded for this clonotype. The CDR3 bases are TGTGCCAGCAGTGCCCAACCCCGGACAGCGCGATTGTACAATGAGCAGTTCTTC. This codes for CASSAQPRTARLYNEQFF. The chain has TRBV6-1 and TRBJ2-1; TRBD1 might be the D (6 bases). CDR1 and CDR2 (germline): MNHNS, SASEGT. The CDR3 has 18 amino acids. Trimming pared 4 bases from V and 4 bases from J, leaving 23 bases between.

The table lists this clonotype with many counts. The chain employs TRBV6-2 or TRBV6-3 and TRBJ2-5, with 10 bases identical to TRBD2. This CDR3 has 16 amino acids. J lost 1 base, V lost 5 bases, and 7 bases had no gene match. Per germline, CDR1 MNHEY and CDR2 SVGEGT. CDR3 DNA sequence: TGTGCCAGCAGTGGAACTAGCGGGGTGTTCCAAGAGACCCAGTACTTC. This codes for CASSGTSGVFQETQYF.

V usage is TRBV12-3 or TRBV12-4 and J usage is TRBJ1-2; weak D call: TRBD1 (6 bases). The CDR3 consists of 15 residues. Trimming stripped 5 bases from V and 0 bases from J, with 13 bases between. In nucleotides, the CDR3 is TGTGCCAGCAGTCAGGCAGGGGCGTCTAACTATGGCTACACCTTC. Encoded protein: CASSQAGASNYGYTF.

This chain connects TRBV20-1 to TRBJ1-2, with 8 bases that match TRBD1. From germline, CDR1 is DFQATT and CDR2 SNEGSKA (reference sequence). V shed 6 bases and J 7 bases; nucleotides not matched to a gene: 10. CDR3 size: 13 residues. In DNA, the CDR3 is TGCAGTGCCGGACCCGGACAGGGAGGTGGCTACACCTTC. Its translation is CSAGPGQGGGYTF.

This clonotype was seen more than once but under ten times. The genes are TRBV6-1 and TRBJ2-1; tentative D call: TRBD2 (6 bases). Germline V lookup: CDR1 MNHNS, CDR2 SASEGT. The CDR3 contains 13 residues. Trimming removed 7 bases from V and 2 bases from J, with 9 bases in between. CDR3 sequence (DNA): TGTGCCAGCAATACGGGGGCCTACAATGAGCAGTTCTTC. Its protein is CASNTGAYNEQFF.

The chain couples TRBV7-9 to TRBJ2-6; 7 positions match TRBD1. There are 22 residues in the CDR3. J lost 2 bases, V lost 5 bases, and 24 bases had no gene match. Germline CDR1 and CDR2: SEHNR and FQNEAQ (reference sequence). CDR3 sequence reads: CASSPTDRSTSRALTGANVLTF. In DNA form, the CDR3 reads TGTGCCAGCAGCCCGACGGACAGGAGTACCTCTCGGGCTCTGACTGGGGCCAACGTCCTGACTTTC.

In the case of this clonotype: A clone one base away is much larger, so this may be a read error. The chain has TRBV11-3 and TRBJ2-7; D gene ambiguous. This CDR3 is 12 amino acids long. Germline CDR1 is SGHNT and CDR2 is YENEEA. CDR3 coding DNA: TGTGCCAGCAGCCTAGTACAGTCCGAGCGGTACTTC. Translating it yields CASSLVQSERYF.